This T cell receptor beta chain derives from a study of blood T cell repertoires in COVID-19. The wider study: T cells, B-cell-depleted T cells, or PBMCs supplied cDNA or gDNA.

Germline V CDR1 and CDR2: SGDLS, YYNGEE. The CDR3 runs 14 residues. V lost 4 bases, J lost 0 bases, and 4 bases stayed unmatched. Some clones are missing from TCRdb's copy, which holds only in-frame ones; the method was immunoSEQ multiplex PCR. Seen here are 70,000 to 80,000 clones, roughly 87% observed once, and the top ten hold around 6.3%. Source material: peripheral blood. The V and J genes are TRBV9 and TRBJ2-7; 7 bases agree with TRBD1. The receptor was isolated from a woman aged 50 to 65 with acute or convalescent COVID-19. The CDR3 DNA reads TGTGCCAGCAGCCTGGGACAGAGCTCCTACGAGCAGTACTTC. This sequence encodes CASSLGQSSYEQYF.